Reported below is one TCR beta chain. This sample was included in a study of blood T cell repertoires in COVID-19. Overall study context: T cells, B-cell-depleted T cells, or PBMCs supplied cDNA or gDNA.

Original data processing: Amplification of reference gene primers provided the estimated nucleated cell counts. Clones were sequenced by immunoSEQ multiplex PCR, and TCRdb holds only the in-frame ones, with some missing. The V and J calls and clone size were taken over from that table, and D and trimming were inferred from the DNA. Of fewer than 120,000 clones in the sample, roughly 82% were seen once. The germline CDR1 and CDR2 sequences are SGDLS and YYNGEE. Trimming removed 3 bases from V and 5 bases from J; junction bases left unmatched: 3. The CDR3 has 14 residues. The sequencing sample was made of peripheral blood. This receptor was identified in a woman aged 55-70 years with acute or convalescent COVID-19. V is TRBV9 and J is TRBJ1-4; 8 bases are shared with TRBD1. DNA of the CDR3: TGTGCCAGCAGCGCGACAGGGGAGAATGAAAAACTGTTTTTT. This gives the protein CASSATGENEKLFF.